The clone carrying this TCR beta chain was recorded many times. Its specificity is unknown. This entry comes from a study of human T cells and chemical hapten exposure. Turning to the study itself: Throughout a study of about 24 weeks, patients underwent weekly scalp administration of diphenylcyclopropenone doses. Patch tests of 0.01% DPC on the upper back were read at 6 days. Study-wide results and caveats: Unchanged with DPC sensitization were TCRs above 1 in 1000 frequency.

Time point of the sample: patch test 2, 6 weeks after DPC sensitization. Documented treatment: therapeutic diphenylcyclopropenone sensitization with weekly scalp DPC. Germline V gives CDR1 MGHDK, CDR2 SYGVNS. The V gene end was trimmed by 1 base and the J gene end by 4 bases; junction bases not matched to a gene: 17. The CDR3 is 21 amino acids. Each CDR3 protein is one row after TCRdb ran MiXCR on the RACE reads. The table records hundreds of thousands of distinct CDR3 sequences, about 6% of them present only once. This sequence joins TRBV25-1 and TRBJ2-6; TRBD1 aligns across 9 bases. This receptor was taken from a woman in her late teens or twenties with alopecia areata. Some clones in this sample may be carry-over from other donors' samples. Sequenced here: whole blood, sampled in connection with sensitization to the hapten diphenylcyclopropenone (DPC). The CDR3 sequence: CASSESPSDRGVRTGANVLTF. In DNA, the CDR3 is TGTGCCAGCAGTGAATCCCCTAGTGACAGGGGGGTGAGAACCGGGGCCAACGTCCTGACTTTC.